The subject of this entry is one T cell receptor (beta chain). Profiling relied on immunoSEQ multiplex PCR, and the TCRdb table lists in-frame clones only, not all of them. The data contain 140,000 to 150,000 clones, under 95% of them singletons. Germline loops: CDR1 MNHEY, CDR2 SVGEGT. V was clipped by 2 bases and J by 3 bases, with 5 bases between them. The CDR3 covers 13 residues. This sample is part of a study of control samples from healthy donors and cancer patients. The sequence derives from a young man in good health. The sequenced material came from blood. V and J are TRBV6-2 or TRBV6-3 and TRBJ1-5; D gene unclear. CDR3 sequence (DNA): TGTGCCAGCAGTTACGAGGTCAATCAGCCCCAGCATTTT. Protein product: CASSYEVNQPQHF.